A selection of T cell receptor beta chains follows, all from one sample in a study of molecular identifiers for immune sequencing clone quantification. One entry per CDR3 protein results from TCRdb running MiXCR on the PCR reads. The data hold more than 250,000 distinct CDR3 sequences, with about 20% observed a single time. Input material: naive CD8+ T cells from blood, with Jurkat cell RNA spiked in. The receptors stem from a human donor in good health. Some libraries in this study had Jurkat cell RNA spiked in. Each CDR3 is given with its conserved first and last residue. The order of the fields is clone size, V gene, D gene, J gene, CDR3 DNA, CDR3 protein. D genes are given only for firm matches. Expanded clones are given a class, and other clones once, few, many or no size at all.

>many|TRBV24-1|-|TRBJ2-1
TGTGCCACCAGTGATCAACTGGACTCCTACAATGAGCAGTTCTTC
CATSDQLDSYNEQFF
>many|TRBV7-9|-|TRBJ2-3
TGTGCCAGCAGCTCGGGGTTTGACTCCGACACAGATACGCAGTATTTT
CASSSGFDSDTDTQYF
>many|TRBV12-3/TRBV12-4|TRBD1|TRBJ2-7
TGTGCCAGCAGCCCACAGGGGGACGAGCAGTACTTC
CASSPQGDEQYF
>many|TRBV28|TRBD2|TRBJ2-3
TGTGCCAGCAGCCACCCCCGGACTAGCGGGAGGGCTGCGCAGTATTTT
CASSHPRTSGRAAQYF
>-|TRBV11-2|-|TRBJ2-3
TGTGCCTGCAGCCCAGGGATGAGTACCTCGGGCACAGATACGCAGTATTTT
CACSPGMSTSGTDTQYF
>-|TRBV12-3/TRBV12-4|-|TRBJ1-6
TGTGCCAGTTCACCCCTCCACTTT
CASSPLHF
>many|TRBV6-2/TRBV6-3|-|TRBJ2-7
TGTGCCAGCAGTTACTCAGGGCCGGGCGAGCAGTACTTC
CASSYSGPGEQYF
>few|TRBV5-6|-|TRBJ2-7
TGTGCCAGCAGCTTGACCCTATCCGAGCAGTACTTC
CASSLTLSEQYF
>-|TRBV20-1|TRBD1|TRBJ2-7
TGCAGTGCTGAAGACAGGGGATCGAACCGAAACGAGCAGTACTTC
CSAEDRGSNRNEQYF
>many|TRBV27|-|TRBJ2-3
TGTGCCAGCAGATGGGGCACAGATACGCAGTATTTT
CASRWGTDTQYF
>few|TRBV4-1|TRBD1|TRBJ2-7
TGCGCCAGCAGCCCAAAGGGGGCAGGGTACGAGCAGTACTTC
CASSPKGAGYEQYF
>-|TRBV11-1|-|TRBJ2-7
TGTGCCAGCAGCTGGATGGAGGGCCAGAGACACGAGCAGTACTTC
CASSWMEGQRHEQYF
>-|TRBV4-1|-|TRBJ2-4
TGCGCCAGCAGCCAAACACAGGGTATTCAGTACTTC
CASSQTQGIQYF
>-|TRBV20-1|-|TRBJ2-3
TGCAGTGCTAGGACCTTGAAGGTGAATACGCAGTATTTT
CSARTLKVNTQYF
>few|TRBV19|-|TRBJ2-7
TGTGCCAGTAGTATAAAGGCGGGCACCTACGAGCAGTACTTC
CASSIKAGTYEQYF
>many|TRBV7-9|-|TRBJ1-1
TGTGCCAGCAGCCCCCCAGCCACTGAAGCTTTCTTT
CASSPPATEAFF
>few|TRBV29-1|TRBD2|TRBJ2-1
TGCAGCGTTGTGGGGTCGGCCGGGACTAGCGGAATCTCCTACAATGAGCAGTTCTTC
CSVVGSAGTSGISYNEQFF
>many|TRBV6-1|-|TRBJ1-1
TGTGCCAGCAGTGGTCGTCGGGACCGTGAAGCTTTCTTT
CASSGRRDREAFF
>many|TRBV19|-|TRBJ1-1
TGTGCCAGTAACACCCAGTGGGGGAGCACTGAAGCTTTCTTT
CASNTQWGSTEAFF
>many|TRBV20-1|-|TRBJ2-7
TGCAGTGCTCGGATAGGGTACGAGCAGTACTTC
CSARIGYEQYF
>few|TRBV6-2/TRBV6-3|-|TRBJ2-7
TGTGCCAGCAGTTACAGCCGGCCTTACGAGCAGTACTTC
CASSYSRPYEQYF
>-|TRBV12-3/TRBV12-4|-|TRBJ1-5
TGTGCCAGCAGTTTTGGGTATGGGCCCCAGCATTTT
CASSFGYGPQHF
>many|TRBV28|TRBD2|TRBJ2-3
TGTGCCAGCAGTCTCGTAGCGGGAGGGCCTTCAGATACGCAGTATTTT
CASSLVAGGPSDTQYF
>few|TRBV10-2|-|TRBJ2-7
TGCGCCAGCAGTTTAGGGCCTCAGGACGAGCAGTACTTC
CASSLGPQDEQYF
>few|TRBV4-3|TRBD2|TRBJ2-3
TGCGCCAGCAGCCCGCACTCTAGCGGGAAGAACACAGATACGCAGTATTTT
CASSPHSSGKNTDTQYF
>many|TRBV5-6|-|TRBJ1-5
TGTGCCAGCAGCTTTGGGGCAGGGGCGATTCAGCCCCAGCATTTT
CASSFGAGAIQPQHF
>many|TRBV27|-|TRBJ2-7
TGTGCCAGCAAACTTTCGGATGGAGGGACCTACGAGCAGTACTTC
CASKLSDGGTYEQYF
>-|TRBV20-1|TRBD1|TRBJ2-3
TGCAGTGCCTATGACAGGGGGCGAGGGGATACGCAGTATTTT
CSAYDRGRGDTQYF
>-|TRBV4-3|-|TRBJ1-4
TGCGCCAGCAGCCAAGCCCGCTGGTTCGTTGCAACTAATGAAAAACTGTTTTTT
CASSQARWFVATNEKLFF
>many|TRBV30|TRBD2|TRBJ2-5
TGTGCCTGGAGTACACTAGCGGGAGTAGGGACCCAGTACTTC
CAWSTLAGVGTQYF
>many|TRBV6-5|-|TRBJ2-5
TGTGCCAGCAGTTTCGGACGCCGCTTAGTGTACCAAGAGACCCAGTACTTC
CASSFGRRLVYQETQYF
>few|TRBV11-2|TRBD2|TRBJ2-7
TGTGCCAGCAGCGATAGCGGGACGGGAGGCCACGAGCAGTACTTC
CASSDSGTGGHEQYF
>-|TRBV19|TRBD1|TRBJ1-2
TGTGCCAGTAGTACCGGACAGGGGAGCTATGGCTACACCTTC
CASSTGQGSYGYTF
>few|TRBV27|-|TRBJ2-3
TGTGCCAGCAGTTCTTTTGCCGGGACCCACACAGATACGCAGTATTTT
CASSSFAGTHTDTQYF
>-|TRBV9|TRBD1|TRBJ2-4
TGTGCCAGCAGCCCTGGGACAGGGCCCGGAGGAGGAATTCAGTACTTC
CASSPGTGPGGGIQYF
>-|TRBV6-5|TRBD1|TRBJ1-1
TGTGCCAGCAGCCTCGGTTACAGGGGAGAAGCTTTCTTT
CASSLGYRGEAFF
>-|TRBV27|-|TRBJ2-5
TGTGCCAGCAGTTTATCGTTTAGAGAGGAGACCCAGTACTTC
CASSLSFREETQYF
>many|TRBV28|TRBD1|TRBJ1-5
TGTGCCAGCAGTTTCAGGGGGCTAGGCCAGCCCCAGCATTTT
CASSFRGLGQPQHF
>-|TRBV4-1|TRBD2|TRBJ2-7
TGCGCCAGCAGCCCTACGGCTAGCGGGGAATACGAGCAGTACTTC
CASSPTASGEYEQYF
>many|TRBV4-3|TRBD2|TRBJ2-7
TGCGCCAGCAGCCAAGCTCCGGCTAGCGGGCCATACGAGCAGTACTTC
CASSQAPASGPYEQYF
>-|TRBV6-2/TRBV6-3|-|TRBJ2-7
TGTGCCAGCAAGGACTCCTACGAGCAGTACTTC
CASKDSYEQYF
>many|TRBV19|TRBD1|TRBJ1-5
TGTGCCAGTGGGACAGGGACGGATCAGCCCCAGCATTTT
CASGTGTDQPQHF
>many|TRBV7-2|TRBD1|TRBJ2-7
TGTGCCAGCAGCTACACAGGGGCCAGCTCCTACGAGCAGTACTTC
CASSYTGASSYEQYF
>many|TRBV5-6|-|TRBJ2-3
TGTGCCAGCAGCTTGGCCGGGCAGGGCGGATTCCCTAGCACAGATACGCAGTATTTT
CASSLAGQGGFPSTDTQYF
>many|TRBV4-3|-|TRBJ2-7
TGCGCCAGCAGCGCGACGCTCAGTTTTTACGAGCAGTACTTC
CASSATLSFYEQYF